This record covers a single T cell receptor beta chain. Its antigen is currently unknown. The data were taken from a study of cytomegalovirus exposure and HLA in healthy donors. The length of the CDR3 is 13 residues. Germline trimming cut 6 bases from V and 6 bases from J; bases unmatched to any gene: 6. CDR1 is LNHDA and CDR2 is SQIVND in the germline V gene (reference sequence). The study, taken as a whole, reports: Reports credit the classifier with highly specific, highly sensitive diagnosis of cytomegalovirus status.

Primers for the PCR totalled 60 Vbeta and 13 Jbeta. TCRdb keeps only in-frame clones here, not all; method: immunoSEQ multiplex PCR. The table records 200,000 or so clones, about 83% of them present only once. Specimen: PBMCs. V usage is TRBV19 and J usage is TRBJ2-7; TRBD1 aligns across 9 bases. The sequence derives from a girl under 18 in good health and CMV-seronegative. Here the CDR3 reads CASRDRGVREQYF. In nucleotides, the CDR3 is TGTGCCAGTAGGGACAGGGGAGTACGCGAGCAGTACTTC.